Below, 17 T cell receptor beta chains from the same sample are listed, as sequenced in a study of cytomegalovirus exposure and HLA in healthy donors. Data came from immunoSEQ multiplex PCR; TCRdb stores just in-frame clones and leaves some out. The table lists about 66,000 clones, around 97% of them singletons. The specimen was PBMCs. All receptors come from a woman between 18 and 30 years old in good health and CMV-seropositive.

The chain links TRBV6-5 to TRBJ2-7; D ambiguous. Trimming left V 2 bases short and J 0 bases short, with 14 bases between. This CDR3 spans 16 amino acids. In germline, CDR1 is MNHEY, CDR2 SVGAGI. DNA for the CDR3: TGTGCCAGCAGTTACGGTCGGTCCCCTAGCTCCTACGAGCAGTACTTC. Translating gives CASSYGRSPSSYEQYF.

The chain couples TRBV5-6 to TRBJ2-3; no clear D gene. CDR1 SGHDT and CDR2 YYEEEE come from the germline V gene. The length of the CDR3 is 16 residues. Trimming stripped 5 bases from V and 4 bases from J, with 20 bases between. The CDR3 sequence is CASRLKKLVRADTQYF. CDR3 coding DNA: TGTGCCAGCAGACTTAAGAAGCTAGTCCGAGCAGATACGCAGTATTTT.

The genes are TRBV27 and TRBJ2-7, with 7 bases aligning to TRBD2. Germline V gene sequence: CDR1 MNHEY, CDR2 SMNVEV (reference sequence). The J segment lost 6 bases and the V segment lost 9 bases, leaving 11 bases of the junction unmatched. The CDR3 loop spans 13 amino acids. The CDR3: CASSREASGEQYF. The CDR3 DNA reads TGTGCCAGTAGTCGGGAGGCCTCAGGCGAGCAGTACTTC.

The rearrangement uses TRBV19 and TRBJ2-3; 16 nucleotides agree with TRBD2. V shed 7 bases and J 7 bases; nucleotides not matched to a gene: 11. The CDR3 has 17 residues. CDR1 is LNHDA, CDR2 SQIVND, per germline (reference sequence). The CDR3 sequence: CASTPTGTSGRENTQYF. CDR3 coding DNA: TGTGCCAGTACTCCTACCGGGACTAGCGGGAGGGAGAATACGCAGTATTTT.

The genes are TRBV19 and TRBJ1-2, with 12 bases aligning to TRBD1. The germline V gene encodes CDR1 LNHDA and CDR2 SQIVND (reference sequence). The V segment lost 8 bases and the J segment 7 bases; nucleotides outside the gene matches: 5. The CDR3 extends over 13 amino acids. The CDR3 DNA reads as TGTGCCAGTGGGACAGGGGGCGCGAGTGGCTACACCTTC. This translates into CASGTGGASGYTF.

This sequence joins TRBV27 and TRBJ2-7; D is perhaps TRBD1 (7 bases). Germline CDR1 reads MNHEY; CDR2 reads SMNVEV (reference sequence). Deletions cut 2 bases from V and 3 bases from J, with 11 bases between. The CDR3 has 14 amino acids. The CDR3 here is CASSLAGQIYEQYF. Written as DNA, the CDR3 is TGTGCCAGCAGTTTAGCGGGACAGATCTACGAGCAGTACTTC.

This chain links TRBV7-9 with TRBJ2-2, with 8 positions matching TRBD1. This CDR3 region has 16 residues. Germline V gene data show CDR1 as SEHNR and CDR2 as FQNEAQ (reference sequence). After removal of 1 base from V and 1 base from J, the junction contained 2 bases not matched to a gene. Here the CDR3 reads CASSLGDRGNTGELFF. As DNA, the CDR3 is TGTGCCAGCAGCTTAGGCGACAGGGGGAACACCGGGGAGCTGTTTTTT.

The V and J genes are TRBV19 and TRBJ1-5; possible D gene TRBD1, 6 bases. This CDR3 comprises 17 residues. Trimming took 7 bases from V and 1 from J, leaving 20 bases between them. Per the germline V gene, CDR1 is LNHDA and CDR2 is SQIVND (reference sequence). In DNA form, the CDR3 reads TGTGCCAGTACCTTATCCCCGCCAGGGGCCAGCAATCAGCCCCAGCATTTT. Protein: CASTLSPPGASNQPQHF.

V and J are TRBV6-1 and TRBJ2-2; no reliable D call. This CDR3 is 13 amino acids long. The germline V and J ends were trimmed by 3 bases and 7 bases, with 9 bases remaining between them. CDR1 MNHNS and CDR2 SASEGT come from the germline V gene. The CDR3 DNA reads TGTGCCAGCAGTGATCTGAGACACGGGGAGCTGTTTTTT. It encodes CASSDLRHGELFF.

This chain links TRBV2 with TRBJ2-5; TRBD1 aligns across 8 bases. V dropped 7 bases and J dropped 5; count of bases not matched to a gene: 6. CDR1 is SNHLY and CDR2 is FYNNEI in the germline V gene. The CDR3 sequence is 13 residues long. The CDR3 nucleotides read TGTGCCAGCAATATCAGGGGGCGGGAGACCCAGTACTTC. Protein sequence: CASNIRGRETQYF. The whole variable domain, remainder taken from reference TRBV2 and TRBJ2-5, is EPEVTQTPSHQVTQMGQEVILRCVPISNHLYFYWYRQILGQKVEFLVSFYNNEISEKSEIFDDQFSVERPDGSNFTLKIRSTKLEDSAMYFCASNIRGRETQYFGPGTRLLVL.

The rearrangement links TRBV10-3 to TRBJ2-1, with TRBD2 identical over 14 bases. The V gene end was trimmed by 6 bases and the J gene end by 9 bases; junction bases not matched to a gene: 7. Looked up from germline, CDR1 is ENHRY and CDR2 is SYGVKD. This CDR3 region has 15 residues. This chain's CDR3 is CAISPGLAGEGEQFF. CDR3 nucleotides: TGTGCCATCAGCCCGGGACTAGCGGGAGAGGGTGAGCAGTTCTTC.

The genes are TRBV2 and TRBJ1-2; D is perhaps TRBD1 (6 bases). From germline, CDR1 is SNHLY and CDR2 FYNNEI. V dropped 9 bases and J dropped 4 bases, with 15 bases sitting between them. This CDR3 has 13 residues. The DNA for the CDR3 is TGTGCCAGTTCCCTCACAGGGAGCTATGGCTACACCTTC. This translates into CASSLTGSYGYTF.

This rearrangement joins TRBV7-9 to TRBJ2-7, with D uncertain. Germline assignment: CDR1 SEHNR and CDR2 FQNEAQ (reference sequence). This CDR3 contains 14 residues. Trimming took off 2 bases at V and 3 bases at J, with 11 bases between the two ends. The CDR3 region is CASSLPPTGYEQYF. The CDR3 bases are TGTGCCAGCAGCTTACCGCCCACTGGCTACGAGCAGTACTTC.

This clone has just a few counts. J is TRBJ1-4 and V is TRBV9, with 7 bases matching TRBD1. The CDR3 sequence is 16 residues long. V was pared by 0 bases and J by 0 bases, with 2 bases of the junction left unmatched. Germline V lookup: CDR1 SGDLS, CDR2 YYNGEE. The CDR3, as DNA: TGTGCCAGCAGCGTAGGTACAGGGGCAACTAATGAAAAACTGTTTTTT. Encoded protein: CASSVGTGATNEKLFF.

As DNA, the CDR3 is TGTGCCAGCAGTTTAGGGACAGGTGTCTCCTACGAGCAGTACTTC. Protein product: CASSLGTGVSYEQYF. The chain links TRBV28 to TRBJ2-7, with 8 bases lining up with TRBD1. This CDR3 contains 15 residues. V shed 2 bases and J 0 bases; nucleotides not matched to a gene: 3. Per the germline V gene, CDR1 is MDHEN and CDR2 is SYDVKM.

V usage is TRBV7-8 and J usage is TRBJ1-5, with a weak D call TRBD1 (5 bases). Germline V gene sequence: CDR1 SGHVS, CDR2 FQNEAQ. V shed 1 base and J shed 1 base, with 8 bases lying between them. The CDR3 sequence is 15 residues long. This CDR3 reads CASSLVEGSNQPQHF. The CDR3 DNA is TGTGCCAGCAGCTTAGTGGAGGGGAGCAATCAGCCCCAGCATTTT. The full variable domain, its missing parts supplied by reference TRBV7-8 and TRBJ1-5, is GAGVSQSPRYKVAKRGQDVALRCDPISGHVSLFWYQQALGQGPEFLTYFQNEAQLDKSGLPSDRFFAERPEGSVSTLKIQRTQQEDSAVYLCASSLVEGSNQPQHFGDGTRLSIL.

This clone was recorded once. The V gene is TRBV4-1, the J gene TRBJ2-7; TRBD2 is a possible D gene (6 bases). Germline-derived CDR1 and CDR2 are MGHRA and YSYEKL. The CDR3 totals 17 residues. Trimming cost V 1 base and J 5 bases, with 21 bases left between them. CDR3 DNA: TGCGCCAGCAGCCAAGGGGAGGTCAGGAGGTATAGCGACGAGCAGTACTTC. It encodes CASSQGEVRRYSDEQYF.